The 30 T cell receptor beta chains presented below share a single source sample, sequenced in a study of cytomegalovirus exposure and HLA in healthy donors. Sequencing used immunoSEQ multiplex PCR; TCRdb keeps in-frame clones, though not all of them. The table shows about 160,000 clones, with 70% to 90% occurring only once. Sequenced input: PBMCs. These receptor sequences come from a young woman in good health and CMV-seronegative.

The gene calls are TRBV27 and TRBJ1-2; D is undetermined. CDR1 is MNHEY, CDR2 SMNVEV, per germline (reference sequence). Trimming took 3 bases from V and 6 from J, leaving 20 bases between them. This CDR3 region has 16 residues. CDR3 sequence: CASSLVRIPGRDGYTF. CDR3 DNA sequence: TGTGCCAGCAGTTTGGTGCGAATACCGGGGAGGGATGGCTACACCTTC.

The gene calls are TRBV7-2 and TRBJ1-1; TRBD1 matches 9 bases. This CDR3 is built from 14 residues. The junction had 4 bases not matched to a gene; V was cut back by 8 bases and J by 0 bases. Germline CDR1 reads SGHTA; CDR2 reads FQGNSA. This CDR3 reads CASGTGSMNTEAFF. The DNA of the CDR3 is TGTGCCAGCGGGACAGGGTCCATGAACACTGAAGCTTTCTTT.

This clone was seen more than once but under ten times. The chain links TRBV27 to TRBJ2-7, with 9 positions matching TRBD2. CDR3 length: 14 amino acids. Germline V CDR1 and CDR2: MNHEY, SMNVEV (reference sequence). V was clipped by 2 bases and J by 2 bases; unmatched bases: 1. The CDR3 reads CASSLAGGPYEQYF. CDR3 DNA: TGTGCCAGCAGTTTAGCGGGAGGGCCCTACGAGCAGTACTTC.

The chain recombines TRBV19 with TRBJ2-7; weak D call: TRBD2 (5 bases). This CDR3 has 11 amino acids. Trimming pared 5 bases from V and 5 bases from J, leaving 7 bases between. In germline, CDR1 is LNHDA, CDR2 SQIVND (reference sequence). CDR3 region: CASSLRDEQYF. The CDR3 nucleotides are TGTGCCAGTAGTTTGAGGGACGAGCAGTACTTC.

This chain joins TRBV5-4 and TRBJ2-7, with 7 bases aligning to TRBD2. V lost 2 bases, J lost 5 bases, and 7 bases stayed unmatched. The CDR3 spans 14 residues. The germline V gene has CDR1 SGHNT and CDR2 YYREEE (reference sequence). CDR3 loop: CASSFGGLGHEQYF. The DNA for the CDR3 is TGTGCCAGCAGCTTTGGAGGACTAGGCCACGAGCAGTACTTC.

CDR3 nucleotides: TGCGCCAGCAGCTTGCTAGGCACCATGAACACTGAAGCTTTCTTT. Amino acids: CASSLLGTMNTEAFF. The genes are TRBV5-1 and TRBJ1-1; D is undetermined. The ends were cut back, 1 base at V and 0 bases at J, with 10 bases in the middle. CDR1 is SGHRS, CDR2 YFSETQ, per germline. The CDR3 has 15 residues.

CDR3 coding DNA: TGCAGCGTTACCCAACACTACGAGCAGTACTTC. The encoded protein is CSVTQHYEQYF. The rearrangement uses TRBV29-1 and TRBJ2-7; D uncertain. This CDR3 is built from 11 residues. With 5 bases removed from V and 3 bases from J, the gap between germline ends came to 8 bases. Germline V CDR1 and CDR2: SQVTM, ANQGSEA.

The chain has TRBV6-5 and TRBJ1-4; no definite D call. V gave up 6 bases and J gave up 7 bases, with 15 bases separating them. CDR1 MNHEY and CDR2 SVGAGI come from the germline V gene. The CDR3 extends over 14 amino acids. The CDR3 region is CASRPDIGGEKLFF. For the CDR3, the DNA is TGTGCCAGCAGACCCGACATCGGTGGTGAAAAACTGTTTTTT.

This clone has more than one count but fewer than ten. The chain is built from TRBV7-6 and TRBJ2-3, with 10 positions matching TRBD2. Germline CDR1 and CDR2: SGHVS and FNYEAQ. The CDR3 spans 14 residues. After removal of 5 bases from V and 9 bases from J, the junction contained 8 bases not matched to a gene. This CDR3 reads CASSPPSGGGTQYF. Written as DNA, the CDR3 is TGTGCCAGCAGCCCCCCTAGCGGGGGCGGCACGCAGTATTTT.

J is TRBJ1-2 and V is TRBV27; perhaps TRBD1 as D (5 bases). Trimming stripped 3 bases from V and 7 bases from J, with 12 bases between. This CDR3 has 13 residues. The germline CDR1 and CDR2 sequences are MNHEY and SMNVEV (reference sequence). CDR3 DNA: TGTGCCAGCAGTTTCCAGGGATGGGGTGGCTACACCTTC. It is translated as CASSFQGWGGYTF.

To note about this clone: Other DNA sequences in the same sample also yield this CDR3. The chain carries TRBV5-1 and TRBJ2-6; D unresolved. The CDR3 consists of 17 residues. Germline V CDR1 and CDR2: SGHRS, YFSETQ. V was clipped by 0 bases and J by 0 bases, with 10 bases between them. The DNA of the CDR3 is TGCGCCAGCAGCTTGGCCAGGCAGTCCTCTGGGGCCAACGTCCTGACTTTC. As protein: CASSLARQSSGANVLTF.

This chain joins TRBV7-6 and TRBJ2-5; 7 nucleotides line up with TRBD1. J lost 3 bases, V lost 3 bases, and 4 bases had no gene match. The CDR3 has 14 amino acids. Germline V gene data show CDR1 as SGHVS and CDR2 as FNYEAQ. For the CDR3, the DNA is TGTGCCAGCAGCTTGAGGGGGCACGAAGAGACCCAGTACTTC. Translating gives CASSLRGHEETQYF.

Regarding this clone: This CDR3 is missing its conserved last phenylalanine or tryptophan, likely due to a read error. The DNA is left out, because the CDR3 cannot be placed on it with certainty; the CDR3 is given as TCRdb lists it. The CDR3 here is CASSGGQGTPLA. The rearrangement links TRBV6-1 to TRBJ2-7; the table's D call, TRBD1, was not checked against the DNA. Looked up from germline, CDR1 is MNHNS and CDR2 is SASEGT. The CDR3 is 12 residues long, counting both termini.

The chain links TRBV5-6 to TRBJ2-7; TRBD2 is a possible D gene (6 bases). In germline, CDR1 is SGHDT, CDR2 YYEEEE. Trimming pared 3 bases from V and 3 bases from J, leaving 13 bases between. The CDR3 has 14 residues. This CDR3 reads CASSSGDAVYEQYF. The CDR3 region has the DNA TGTGCCAGCAGCTCGGGAGATGCTGTCTACGAGCAGTACTTC.

This chain links TRBV4-3 with TRBJ1-1, with D tentatively TRBD1 (6 bases). Germline CDR1 is LGHNA and CDR2 is YSLEER. The V gene lost 0 bases and the J gene lost 0 bases, with 14 bases spanning the gap. This CDR3 comprises 17 residues. CDR3 nucleotides: TGCGCCAGCAGCCAAGATTTAACAGGGAGAATGAACACTGAAGCTTTCTTT. It translates to CASSQDLTGRMNTEAFF.

This chain connects TRBV5-4 to TRBJ1-3; 11 nucleotides align to TRBD1. The CDR3 loop spans 18 amino acids. With V trimmed by 4 bases and J by 0 bases, 9 bases remained unmatched. CDR1 SGHNT and CDR2 YYREEE come from the germline V gene (reference sequence). CDR3 amino acids: CASSLAGTGGISGNTIYF. The DNA of the CDR3 is TGTGCCAGCAGCCTCGCCGGGACAGGGGGGATCTCTGGAAACACCATATATTTT.

This chain uses TRBV2 with TRBJ2-5; 12 bases match TRBD2. Trimming cost V 5 bases and J 1 base; bases outside gene matches: 8. The CDR3 spans 17 residues. CDR1 SNHLY and CDR2 FYNNEI come from the germline V gene. In nucleotides, the CDR3 is TGTGCCAGCAGTAACCTAGCGGGAGGGATCGTCCAAGAGACCCAGTACTTC. Its translation: CASSNLAGGIVQETQYF.

The V and J genes are TRBV27 and TRBJ2-2; D not resolved. This CDR3 is 13 amino acids long. Germline CDR1 MNHEY, CDR2 SMNVEV (reference sequence). Trimming shortened V by 7 bases and J by 7 bases, and 13 bases separated the two germline ends. The CDR3: CASTWSFGGELFF. The DNA of the CDR3 is TGTGCCAGCACCTGGAGTTTCGGCGGGGAGCTGTTTTTT.

The chain recombines TRBV6-5 with TRBJ2-6; D remains unclear. The V gene's germline CDR1 is MNHEY and CDR2 SVGAGI. CDR3 length: 16 amino acids. Trimming took 0 bases from V and 3 from J, leaving 9 bases between them. The CDR3 protein is CASSYSFTGGANVLTF. CDR3 nucleotide sequence: TGTGCCAGCAGTTACTCGTTTACTGGTGGGGCCAACGTCCTGACTTTC.

This chain uses TRBV7-9 with TRBJ1-5; TRBD1 matches 7 bases. The CDR3 is made up of 14 amino acids. J was trimmed by 3 bases and V by 5 bases; bases with no gene match: 4. The germline V gene encodes CDR1 SEHNR and CDR2 FQNEAQ (reference sequence). The CDR3 region has the DNA TGTGCCAGCAGCCCGACAGGGCCCAATCAGCCCCAGCATTTT. This gives the protein CASSPTGPNQPQHF.

The V and J genes are TRBV5-5 and TRBJ1-2; D unclear. Trimming cost V 4 bases and J 4 bases, with 14 bases left between them. Germline V lookup: CDR1 SGHKS, CDR2 YYEKEE (reference sequence). This CDR3 is 14 amino acids long. The CDR3 nucleotides are TGTGCCAGCAGCCCTTCGGGAGCGGTCTATGGCTACACCTTC. Translation gives CASSPSGAVYGYTF. Variable domain in full (rest from reference TRBV5-5 and TRBJ1-2): DAGVTQSPTHLIKTRGQQVTLRCSPISGHKSVSWYQQVLGQGPQFIFQYYEKEERGRGNFPDRFSARQFPNYSSELNVNALLLGDSALYLCASSPSGAVYGYTFGSGTRLTVV.

The genes are TRBV9 and TRBJ1-5; TRBD1 aligns across 9 bases. The CDR3 extends over 15 amino acids. The V gene's germline CDR1 is SGDLS and CDR2 YYNGEE. J was trimmed by 1 base and V by 4 bases; bases with no gene match: 3. The CDR3 DNA sequence: TGTGCCAGCAGCCCTGGACAGGGGAGCAATCAGCCCCAGCATTTT. Its protein product is CASSPGQGSNQPQHF. Together with reference TRBV9 and TRBJ1-5, the CDR3 gives the full variable domain: DSGVTQTPKHLITATGQRVTLRCSPRSGDLSVYWYQQSLDQGLQFLIQYYNGEERAKGNILERFSAQQFPDLHSELNLSSLELGDSALYFCASSPGQGSNQPQHFGDGTRLSIL.

The V call is TRBV27, the J call TRBJ1-5, with D perhaps TRBD1 (6 bases). Germline V lookup: CDR1 MNHEY, CDR2 SMNVEV (reference sequence). V was clipped by 3 bases and J by 9 bases, with 9 bases between them. The CDR3 has 12 amino acids. DNA of the CDR3: TGTGCCAGCAGTTTGGGGGCGGGGCCCCAGCATTTT. Amino acid sequence: CASSLGAGPQHF.

The rearrangement uses TRBV19 and TRBJ2-2, with 7 bases aligning to TRBD2. V shed 1 base, J shed 6 bases, and the junction held 2 bases outside the gene matches. This CDR3 has 14 amino acids. Germline CDR1 and CDR2: LNHDA and SQIVND (reference sequence). As DNA, the CDR3 is TGTGCCAGTAGTATAGTGGGGGGGGCCGGGGAGCTGTTTTTT. This translates into CASSIVGGAGELFF.

The J gene is TRBJ1-1, the V gene TRBV9; D perhaps matches TRBD1 (5 bases). In germline, CDR1 is SGDLS, CDR2 YYNGEE. The CDR3 is made up of 18 amino acids. The V and J ends lost 0 bases and 3 bases respectively, with 21 bases between them. The CDR3 spells CASSVAPYYGAGHTEAFF. In nucleotides, the CDR3 is TGTGCCAGCAGCGTAGCCCCCTATTATGGGGCCGGGCACACTGAAGCTTTCTTT.

V gene TRBV4-3 combines with J gene TRBJ2-7; TRBD1 is a possible D gene (5 bases). The CDR3 contains 15 residues. Germline V gene lookup returns CDR1 LGHNA and CDR2 YSLEER. V lost 4 bases, J lost 3 bases, and 16 bases lay in between. The CDR3 region is CASSRRTRGIYEQYF. DNA of the CDR3: TGCGCCAGCAGCCGCAGGACAAGGGGCATCTACGAGCAGTACTTC.

This rearrangement joins TRBV30 to TRBJ1-5, with a possible D match to TRBD1 (6 bases). Trimming cost V 3 bases and J 1 base, with 13 bases left between them. This CDR3 has 15 residues. CDR1 GTSNPN and CDR2 SVGIG come from the germline V gene (reference sequence). DNA for the CDR3: TGTGCCTGGAGAGAGGGGGGGAAGAGCAATCAGCCCCAGCATTTT. Protein: CAWREGGKSNQPQHF.

Worth noting for this clone: One end of the junction does not line up with germline, which may come from a read error. The chain combines TRBV5-1 with TRBJ2-1; unclear D gene. Germline CDR1 is SGHRS and CDR2 is YFSETQ. This CDR3 spans 12 amino acids. In DNA, the CDR3 is TGCGCCAGCAGTCGCCTTGGCCCTGGTGCGGTCTTC. It specifies CASSRLGPGAVF. Full variable domain (rest looked up from reference TRBV5-1 and TRBJ2-1): KAGVTQTPRYLIKTRGQQVTLSCSPISGHRSVSWYQQTPGQGLQFLFEYFSETQRNKGNFPGRFSGRQFSNSRSEMNVSTLELGDSALYLCASSRLGPGAVFGPGTRLTVL.

The chain recombines TRBV10-3 with TRBJ1-4; D possibly corresponds to TRBD1 (6 bases). The length of the CDR3 is 16 residues. Trimming stripped 4 bases from V and 5 bases from J, with 17 bases between. Germline V CDR1 and CDR2: ENHRY, SYGVKD. CDR3 protein: CAISARETGSNEKLFF. DNA for the CDR3: TGTGCCATCAGTGCGAGGGAGACAGGAAGCAATGAAAAACTGTTTTTT.

The table lists this clone with a count of one. CDR3: CASSLGQGMDEQYF. The CDR3 DNA follows: TGTGCCAGCAGCTTAGGACAGGGGATGGACGAGCAGTACTTC. The chain recombines TRBV7-9 with TRBJ2-7; 8 positions agree with TRBD1. This CDR3 comprises 14 residues. V trimming: 1 base; J trimming: 5 bases; junction bases outside the gene matches: 4. Per the germline V gene, CDR1 is SEHNR and CDR2 is FQNEAQ (reference sequence).